A single sample gave rise to the 5 T cell receptor beta chains below, sequenced in a study of pediatric ulcerative colitis. The repertoire was sequenced with immunoSEQ multiplex PCR; TCRdb's copy has only in-frame clones and lacks some. There are tens of thousands of clones in the sample; roughly four fifths occur only once, and roughly 4.3% lies in the top ten. The source material was blood. The receptors derive from a boy aged 5 to 17 with severe ulcerative colitis.

V gene TRBV5-1 combines with J gene TRBJ2-2; D ambiguous. CDR3 length: 14 amino acids. The germline V gene has CDR1 SGHRS and CDR2 YFSETQ. V was trimmed by 4 bases and J by 2 bases, leaving 9 bases between them. The CDR3 DNA reads TGCGCCAGCAGCGCCACCCTCAACACCGGGGAGCTGTTTTTT. Amino acids: CASSATLNTGELFF.

This chain uses TRBV12-5 with TRBJ2-7; 8 bases map to TRBD1. CDR1 and CDR2 (germline): LGHNT, FRNRAP. Trimming removed 0 bases from V and 4 bases from J; junction bases left unmatched: 5. There are 15 residues in the CDR3. The CDR3 sequence: CASGLVAGGIYEQYF. The CDR3 DNA sequence: TGTGCTAGTGGTTTGGTGGCAGGGGGCATATACGAGCAGTACTTC.

This sequence joins TRBV6-6 and TRBJ1-1; no definite D call. The CDR3 is 16 residues long. The germline V and J ends were trimmed by 0 bases and 1 base, with 12 bases remaining between them. Germline V gene lookup returns CDR1 MNHNY and CDR2 SVGAGI (reference sequence). The CDR3, as DNA: TGTGCCAGCAGTTACTCGACGAGGCTGAGGAACACTGAAGCTTTCTTT. Translated: CASSYSTRLRNTEAFF.

V gene TRBV28 combines with J gene TRBJ1-5, with D maybe TRBD1 (6 bases). V was trimmed by 4 bases and J by 9 bases, leaving 16 bases between them. CDR1 MDHEN and CDR2 SYDVKM come from the germline V gene. The CDR3 is 14 amino acids. The CDR3 DNA sequence: TGTGCCAGCAGTTCCGGACAGAACCCAGGGCCCCAGCATTTT. Protein sequence: CASSSGQNPGPQHF.

This CDR3 is CASSPRQAVGYTF. The CDR3 DNA follows: TGTGCCAGCTCACCGAGGCAGGCGGTCGGCTACACCTTC. The V gene is TRBV18, the J gene TRBJ1-2; D call uncertain. V shed 3 bases and J shed 8 bases, with 13 bases lying between them. The CDR3 is 13 residues long. Germline-derived CDR1 and CDR2 are KGHSH and LQKENI.